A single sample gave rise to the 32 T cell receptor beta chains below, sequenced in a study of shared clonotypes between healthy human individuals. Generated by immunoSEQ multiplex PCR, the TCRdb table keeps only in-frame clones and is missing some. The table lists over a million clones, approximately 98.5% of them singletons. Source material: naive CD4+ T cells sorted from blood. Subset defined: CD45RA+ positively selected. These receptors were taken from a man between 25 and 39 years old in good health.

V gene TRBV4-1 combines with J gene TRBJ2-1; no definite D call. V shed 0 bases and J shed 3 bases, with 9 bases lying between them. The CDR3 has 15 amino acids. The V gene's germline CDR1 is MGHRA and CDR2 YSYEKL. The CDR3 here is CASSQEPRNYNEQFF. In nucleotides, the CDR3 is TGCGCCAGCAGCCAAGAGCCTAGGAACTACAATGAGCAGTTCTTC.

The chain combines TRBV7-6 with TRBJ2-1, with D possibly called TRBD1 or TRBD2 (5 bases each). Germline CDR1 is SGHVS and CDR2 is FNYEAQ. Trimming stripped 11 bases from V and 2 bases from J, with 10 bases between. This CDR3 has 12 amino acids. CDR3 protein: CASGRTYNEQFF. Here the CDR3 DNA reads TGTGCCTCGGGGCGCACCTACAATGAGCAGTTCTTC.

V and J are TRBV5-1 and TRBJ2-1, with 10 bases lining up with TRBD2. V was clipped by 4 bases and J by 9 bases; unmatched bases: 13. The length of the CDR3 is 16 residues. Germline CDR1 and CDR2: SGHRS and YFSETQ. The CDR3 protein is CASSPRLAGQDGEQFF. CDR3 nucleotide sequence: TGCGCCAGCAGCCCGCGACTAGCGGGTCAGGACGGTGAGCAGTTCTTC.

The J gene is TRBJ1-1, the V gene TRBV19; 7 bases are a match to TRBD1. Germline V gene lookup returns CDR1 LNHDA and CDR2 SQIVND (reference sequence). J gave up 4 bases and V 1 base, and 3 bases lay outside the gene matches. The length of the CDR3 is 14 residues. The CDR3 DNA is TGTGCCAGTAGTATAGGCGCAGGGGGCACTGAAGCTTTCTTT. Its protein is CASSIGAGGTEAFF. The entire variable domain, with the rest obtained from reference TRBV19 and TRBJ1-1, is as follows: DGGITQSPKYLFRKEGQNVTLSCEQNLNHDAMYWYRQDPGQGLRLIYYSQIVNDFQKGDIAEGYSVSREKKESFPLTVTSAQKNPTAFYLCASSIGAGGTEAFFGQGTRLTVV.

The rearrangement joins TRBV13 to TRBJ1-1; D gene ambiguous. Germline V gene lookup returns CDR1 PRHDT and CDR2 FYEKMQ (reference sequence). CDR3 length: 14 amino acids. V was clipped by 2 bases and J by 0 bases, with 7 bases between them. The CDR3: CASSLRGMNTEAFF. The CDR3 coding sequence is TGTGCCAGCAGCTTACGAGGCATGAACACTGAAGCTTTCTTT.

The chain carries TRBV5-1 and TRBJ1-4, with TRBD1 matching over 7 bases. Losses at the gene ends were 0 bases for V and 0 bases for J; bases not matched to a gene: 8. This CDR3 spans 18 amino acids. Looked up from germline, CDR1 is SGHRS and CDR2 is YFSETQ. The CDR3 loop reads CASSLVAGGIATNEKLFF. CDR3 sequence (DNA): TGCGCCAGCAGCTTGGTGGCAGGGGGTATTGCAACTAATGAAAAACTGTTTTTT.

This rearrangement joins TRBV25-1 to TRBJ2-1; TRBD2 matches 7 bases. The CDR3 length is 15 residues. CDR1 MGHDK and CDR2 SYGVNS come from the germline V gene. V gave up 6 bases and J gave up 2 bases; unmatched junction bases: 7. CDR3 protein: CASSGGGRPYNEQFF. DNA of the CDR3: TGTGCCAGCAGCGGCGGCGGGAGACCCTACAATGAGCAGTTCTTC.

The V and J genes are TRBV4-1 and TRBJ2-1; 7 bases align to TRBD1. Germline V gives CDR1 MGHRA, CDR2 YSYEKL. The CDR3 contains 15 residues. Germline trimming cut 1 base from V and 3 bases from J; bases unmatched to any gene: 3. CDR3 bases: TGCGCCAGCAGCCAAGGGGGACAGTACTACAATGAGCAGTTCTTC. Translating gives CASSQGGQYYNEQFF.

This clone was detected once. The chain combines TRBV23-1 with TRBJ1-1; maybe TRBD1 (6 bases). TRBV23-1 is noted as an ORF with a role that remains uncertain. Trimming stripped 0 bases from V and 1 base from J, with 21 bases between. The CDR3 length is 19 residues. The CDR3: CASSQSHGGRGEKNTEAFF. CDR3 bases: TGCGCCAGCAGTCAATCCCATGGGGGAAGGGGGGAAAAGAACACTGAAGCTTTCTTT.

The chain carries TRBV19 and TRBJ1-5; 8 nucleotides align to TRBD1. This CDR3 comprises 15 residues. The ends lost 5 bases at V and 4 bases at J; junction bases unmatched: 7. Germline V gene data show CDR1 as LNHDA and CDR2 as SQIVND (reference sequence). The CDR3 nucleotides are TGTGCCAGTAGTGGACAGGGTGTGAGTAATCAGCCCCAGCATTTT. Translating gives CASSGQGVSNQPQHF.

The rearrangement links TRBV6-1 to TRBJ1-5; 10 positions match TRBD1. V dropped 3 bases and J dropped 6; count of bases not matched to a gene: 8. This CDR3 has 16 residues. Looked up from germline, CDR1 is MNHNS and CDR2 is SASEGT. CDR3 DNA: TGTGCCAGCAGTGACTTAGGGACAGGGGTGGTTCAGCCCCAGCATTTT. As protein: CASSDLGTGVVQPQHF.

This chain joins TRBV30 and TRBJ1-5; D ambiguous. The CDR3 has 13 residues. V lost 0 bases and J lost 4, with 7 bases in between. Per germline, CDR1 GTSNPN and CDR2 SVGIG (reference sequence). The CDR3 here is CAWSVTANQPQHF. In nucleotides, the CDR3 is TGTGCCTGGAGTGTCACAGCGAATCAGCCCCAGCATTTT.

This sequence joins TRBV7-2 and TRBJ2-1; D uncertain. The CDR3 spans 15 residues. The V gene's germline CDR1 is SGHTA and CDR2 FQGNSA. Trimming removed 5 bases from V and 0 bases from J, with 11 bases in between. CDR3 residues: CASSVSWGSYNEQFF. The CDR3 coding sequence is TGTGCCAGCAGCGTATCTTGGGGCTCCTACAATGAGCAGTTCTTC.

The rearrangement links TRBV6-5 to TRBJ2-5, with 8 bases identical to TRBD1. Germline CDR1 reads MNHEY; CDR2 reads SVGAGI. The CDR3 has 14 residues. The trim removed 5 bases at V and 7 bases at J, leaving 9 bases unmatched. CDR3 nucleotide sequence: TGTGCCAGCAGTCCGGACAGGGTTAAAGGGACCCAGTACTTC. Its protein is CASSPDRVKGTQYF.

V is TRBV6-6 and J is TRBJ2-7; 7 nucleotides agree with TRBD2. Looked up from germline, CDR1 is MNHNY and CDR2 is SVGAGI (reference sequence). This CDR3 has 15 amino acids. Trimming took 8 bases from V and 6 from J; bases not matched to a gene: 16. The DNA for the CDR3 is TGTGCCAGCTCTCCCTCATGGGGGAGGGCCTTCGAGCAGTACTTC. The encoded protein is CASSPSWGRAFEQYF.

CDR3 DNA: TGTGCCAGCAGCCCCGGGACTAGCGGGAGGTTTTACAATGAGCAGTTCTTC. It encodes CASSPGTSGRFYNEQFF. V usage is TRBV5-4 and J usage is TRBJ2-1; TRBD2 aligns across 15 bases. In germline, CDR1 is SGHNT, CDR2 YYREEE (reference sequence). Trimming at V came to 4 bases and at J to 4 bases, leaving 6 bases not matched to a gene. The CDR3 is made up of 17 amino acids.

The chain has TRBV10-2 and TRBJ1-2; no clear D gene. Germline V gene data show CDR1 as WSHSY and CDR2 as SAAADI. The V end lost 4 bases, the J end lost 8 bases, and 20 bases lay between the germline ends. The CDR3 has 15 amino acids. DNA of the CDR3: TGCGCCAGCAGTGGTCGAACGGATTCCCTCGGGGGCTACACCTTC. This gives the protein CASSGRTDSLGGYTF.

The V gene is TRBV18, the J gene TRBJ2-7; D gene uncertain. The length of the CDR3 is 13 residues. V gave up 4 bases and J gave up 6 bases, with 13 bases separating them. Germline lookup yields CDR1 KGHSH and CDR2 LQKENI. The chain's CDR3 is CASSLTQPSEQYF. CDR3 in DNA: TGTGCCAGCTCACTTACTCAACCCTCCGAGCAGTACTTC.

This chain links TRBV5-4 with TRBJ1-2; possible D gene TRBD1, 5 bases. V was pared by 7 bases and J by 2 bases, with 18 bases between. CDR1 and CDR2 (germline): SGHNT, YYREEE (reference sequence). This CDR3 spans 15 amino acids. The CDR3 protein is CASELVTGINYGYTF. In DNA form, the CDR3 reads TGTGCCAGCGAGCTTGTTACAGGAATCAACTATGGCTACACCTTC.

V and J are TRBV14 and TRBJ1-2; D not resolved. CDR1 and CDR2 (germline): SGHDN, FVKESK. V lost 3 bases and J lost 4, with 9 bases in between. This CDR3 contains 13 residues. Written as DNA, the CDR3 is TGTGCCAGCAGCCAGCGACACCTCTATGGCTACACCTTC. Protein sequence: CASSQRHLYGYTF.

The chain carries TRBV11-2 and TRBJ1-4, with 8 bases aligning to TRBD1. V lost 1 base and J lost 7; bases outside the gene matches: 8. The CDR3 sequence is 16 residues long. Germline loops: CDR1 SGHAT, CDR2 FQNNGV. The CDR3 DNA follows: TGTGCCAGCAGCTTAGGGACAGGGACCTGGGGTGAAAAACTGTTTTTT. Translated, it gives CASSLGTGTWGEKLFF.

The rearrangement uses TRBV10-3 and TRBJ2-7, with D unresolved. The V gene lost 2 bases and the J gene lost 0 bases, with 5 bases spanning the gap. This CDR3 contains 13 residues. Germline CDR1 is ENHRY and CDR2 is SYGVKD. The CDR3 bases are TGTGCCATCAGTGAGCCTGACTCCTACGAGCAGTACTTC. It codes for CAISEPDSYEQYF.

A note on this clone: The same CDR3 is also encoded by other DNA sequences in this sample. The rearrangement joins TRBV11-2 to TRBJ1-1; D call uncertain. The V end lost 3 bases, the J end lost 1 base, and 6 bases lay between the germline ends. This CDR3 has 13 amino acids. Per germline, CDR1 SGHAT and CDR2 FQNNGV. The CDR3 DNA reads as TGTGCCAGCAGCTTGGCAGGGAACACTGAAGCTTTCTTT. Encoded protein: CASSLAGNTEAFF.

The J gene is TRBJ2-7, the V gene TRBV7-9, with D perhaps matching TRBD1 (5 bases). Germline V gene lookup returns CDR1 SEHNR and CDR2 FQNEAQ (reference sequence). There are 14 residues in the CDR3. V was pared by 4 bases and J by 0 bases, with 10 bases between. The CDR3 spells CASSWQGLSYEQYF. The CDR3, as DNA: TGTGCCAGCAGCTGGCAGGGTCTCTCCTACGAGCAGTACTTC.

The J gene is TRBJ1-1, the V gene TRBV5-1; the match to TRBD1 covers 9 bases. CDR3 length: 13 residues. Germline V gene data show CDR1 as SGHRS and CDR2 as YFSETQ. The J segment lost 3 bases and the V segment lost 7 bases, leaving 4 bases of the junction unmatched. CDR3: CASSRQGDTEAFF. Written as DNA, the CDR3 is TGCGCCAGCTCCAGACAGGGGGACACTGAAGCTTTCTTT.

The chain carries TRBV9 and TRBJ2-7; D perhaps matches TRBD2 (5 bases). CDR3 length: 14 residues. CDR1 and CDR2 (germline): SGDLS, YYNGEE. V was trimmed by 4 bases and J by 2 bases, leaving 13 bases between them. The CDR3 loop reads CASSRSGKTYEQYF. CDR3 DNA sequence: TGTGCCAGCAGCCGCAGCGGTAAGACCTACGAGCAGTACTTC. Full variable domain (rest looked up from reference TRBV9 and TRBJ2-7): DSGVTQTPKHLITATGQRVTLRCSPRSGDLSVYWYQQSLDQGLQFLIQYYNGEERAKGNILERFSAQQFPDLHSELNLSSLELGDSALYFCASSRSGKTYEQYFGPGTRLTVT.

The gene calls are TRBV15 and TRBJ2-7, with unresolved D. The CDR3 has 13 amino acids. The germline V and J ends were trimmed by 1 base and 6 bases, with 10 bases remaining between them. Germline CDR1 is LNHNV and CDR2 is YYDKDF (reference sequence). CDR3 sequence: CATSRGRGIEQYF. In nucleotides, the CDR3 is TGTGCCACCAGCAGAGGGAGAGGAATCGAGCAGTACTTC.

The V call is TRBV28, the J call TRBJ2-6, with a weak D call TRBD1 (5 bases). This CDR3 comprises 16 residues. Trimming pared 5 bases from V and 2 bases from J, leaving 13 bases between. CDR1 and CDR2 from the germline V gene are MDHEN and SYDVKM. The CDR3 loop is CASSPNDSPGANVLTF. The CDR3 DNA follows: TGTGCCAGCAGTCCCAATGACAGCCCTGGGGCCAACGTCCTGACTTTC.

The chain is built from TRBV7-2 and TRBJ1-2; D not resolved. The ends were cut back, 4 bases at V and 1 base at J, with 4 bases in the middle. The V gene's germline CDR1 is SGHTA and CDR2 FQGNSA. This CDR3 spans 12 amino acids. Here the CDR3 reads CASSSGNYGYTF. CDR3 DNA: TGTGCCAGCAGCTCTGGTAACTATGGCTACACCTTC.

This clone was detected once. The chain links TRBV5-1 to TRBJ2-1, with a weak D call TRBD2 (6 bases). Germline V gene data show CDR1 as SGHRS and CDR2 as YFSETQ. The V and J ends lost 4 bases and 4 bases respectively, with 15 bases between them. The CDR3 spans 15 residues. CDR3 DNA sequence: TGCGCCAGCAGCCCCTGGAGGGCCAGGTACAATGAGCAGTTCTTC. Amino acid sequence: CASSPWRARYNEQFF.

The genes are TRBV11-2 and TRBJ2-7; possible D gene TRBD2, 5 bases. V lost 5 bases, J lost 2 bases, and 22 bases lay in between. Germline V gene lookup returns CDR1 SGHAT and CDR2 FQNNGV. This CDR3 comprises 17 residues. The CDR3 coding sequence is TGTGCCAGCAGCACTCCTCCCCGGACTCCCGGACCCTACGAGCAGTACTTC. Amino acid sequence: CASSTPPRTPGPYEQYF.

The CDR3 DNA follows: TGCGCCAGCAGCCAGCGACTCGCTAGCTCCTACAATGAGCAGTTCTTC. This gives the protein CASSQRLASSYNEQFF. The chain joins TRBV4-3 to TRBJ2-1; D unclear. The CDR3 is 16 amino acids. Germline CDR1 and CDR2: LGHNA and YSLEER. The germline V and J ends were trimmed by 3 bases and 0 bases, with 12 bases remaining between them.